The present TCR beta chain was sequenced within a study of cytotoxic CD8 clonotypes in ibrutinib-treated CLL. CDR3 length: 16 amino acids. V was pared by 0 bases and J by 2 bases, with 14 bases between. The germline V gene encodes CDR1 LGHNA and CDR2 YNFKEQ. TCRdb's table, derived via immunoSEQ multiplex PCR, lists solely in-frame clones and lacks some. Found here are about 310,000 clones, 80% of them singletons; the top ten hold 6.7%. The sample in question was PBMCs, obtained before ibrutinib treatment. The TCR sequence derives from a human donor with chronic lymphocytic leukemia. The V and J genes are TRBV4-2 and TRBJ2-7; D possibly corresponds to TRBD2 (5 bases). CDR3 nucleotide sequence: TGTGCCAGCAGCCAAGAAACGGCGGGCGGTACCTACGAGCAGTACTTC. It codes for CASSQETAGGTYEQYF.